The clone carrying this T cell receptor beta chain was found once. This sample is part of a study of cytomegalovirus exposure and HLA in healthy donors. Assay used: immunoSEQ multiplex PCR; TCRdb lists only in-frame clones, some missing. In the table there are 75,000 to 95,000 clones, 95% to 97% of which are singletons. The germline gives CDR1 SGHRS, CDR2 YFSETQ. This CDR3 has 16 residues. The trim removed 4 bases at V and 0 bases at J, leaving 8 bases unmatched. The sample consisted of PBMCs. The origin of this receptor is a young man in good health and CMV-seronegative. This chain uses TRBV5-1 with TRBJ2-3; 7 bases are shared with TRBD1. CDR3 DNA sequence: TGCGCCAGCAGCCCGAGGGGGCGGCTAAGCACAGATACGCAGTATTTT. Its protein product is CASSPRGRLSTDTQYF.